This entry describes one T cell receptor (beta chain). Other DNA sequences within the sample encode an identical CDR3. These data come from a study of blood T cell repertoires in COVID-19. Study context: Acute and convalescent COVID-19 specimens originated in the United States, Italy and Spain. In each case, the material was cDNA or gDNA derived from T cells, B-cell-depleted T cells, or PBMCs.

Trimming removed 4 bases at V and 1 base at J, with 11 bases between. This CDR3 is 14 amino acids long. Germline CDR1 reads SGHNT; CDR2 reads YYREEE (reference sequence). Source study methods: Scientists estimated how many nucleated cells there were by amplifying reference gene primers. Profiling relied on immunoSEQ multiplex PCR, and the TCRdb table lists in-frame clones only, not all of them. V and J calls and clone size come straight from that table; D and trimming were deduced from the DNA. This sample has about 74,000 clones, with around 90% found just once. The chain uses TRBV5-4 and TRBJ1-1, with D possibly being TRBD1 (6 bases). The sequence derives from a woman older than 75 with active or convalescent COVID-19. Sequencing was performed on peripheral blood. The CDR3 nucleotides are TGTGCCAGCAGCCCACAGGGTAGGAACACTGAAGCTTTCTTT. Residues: CASSPQGRNTEAFF.